These 15 T cell receptor beta chains share one sample of origin, sequenced in a study of follicular helper T cells after annual influenza vaccination. Here immunoSEQ multiplex PCR was the method, and the copy in TCRdb shows in-frame clones only, minus some. The profile shows approximately 11,000 clones, about 82% of them singletons. Here the sequenced sample was CXCR5- memory CD4+ T cells sorted from blood, taken 6 weeks after influenza vaccination. The receptors derive from an adult who received the influenza vaccine.

The V gene is TRBV5-6, the J gene TRBJ2-7, with 8 bases lining up with TRBD1. V lost 0 bases to trimming and J lost 4 bases; unmatched junction nucleotides: 3. CDR1 and CDR2 from the germline V gene are SGHDT and YYEEEE. The CDR3 contains 14 residues. CDR3 region: CASSLGTGKYEQYF. The CDR3 DNA is TGTGCCAGCAGCTTGGGGACAGGGAAGTACGAGCAGTACTTC.

The chain uses TRBV6-5 and TRBJ1-1; no firm D call. Germline CDR1 MNHEY, CDR2 SVGAGI. CDR3 length: 14 amino acids. V lost 5 bases and J lost 6, with 16 bases in between. The CDR3: CASSRGSLGAEAFF. CDR3 in DNA: TGTGCCAGCAGTCGAGGAAGCCTAGGCGCTGAAGCTTTCTTT.

The rearrangement links TRBV28 to TRBJ2-7; D gene unclear. V lost 7 bases, J lost 4 bases, and 5 bases lay in between. The CDR3 sequence is 10 residues long. Per germline, CDR1 MDHEN and CDR2 SYDVKM. This chain's CDR3 is CASMRYEQYF. CDR3 nucleotides: TGTGCCAGCATGCGATACGAGCAGTACTTC.

The gene calls are TRBV6-5 and TRBJ1-5; no clear D gene. The germline V gene encodes CDR1 MNHEY and CDR2 SVGAGI. Trimming removed 8 bases at V and 7 bases at J, with 12 bases between. The CDR3 covers 12 residues. The DNA of the CDR3 is TGTGCCAGCGGGGTGCGCGGCCAGCCCCAGCATTTT. Encoded protein: CASGVRGQPQHF.

This clone turned up a few times. The V and J genes are TRBV6-1 and TRBJ1-2; 8 bases align to TRBD1. The germline V gene has CDR1 MNHNS and CDR2 SASEGT. J lost 4 bases, V lost 4 bases, and 8 bases had no gene match. CDR3 length: 15 residues. The CDR3 DNA follows: TGTGCCAGCAGTGTTCTCGACAGGGGCCCCTATGGCTACACCTTC. Protein sequence: CASSVLDRGPYGYTF.

This clone was counted a few times. This sequence joins TRBV29-1 and TRBJ2-7, with 11 bases matching TRBD2. The germline CDR1 and CDR2 sequences are SQVTM and ANQGSEA. CDR3 size: 14 residues. V dropped 2 bases and J dropped 5; count of bases not matched to a gene: 5. As DNA, the CDR3 is TGCAGCGTTGAACCTACTAGCGGGAGCGACGAGCAGTACTTC. Protein product: CSVEPTSGSDEQYF.

The chain has TRBV28 and TRBJ2-4; D gene uncertain. Germline V gene lookup returns CDR1 MDHEN and CDR2 SYDVKM. This CDR3 region has 13 residues. V was clipped by 3 bases and J by 6 bases, with 9 bases between them. DNA of the CDR3: TGTGCCAGCAGTTTGGCAGTGGTAAACATTCAGTACTTC. Translation: CASSLAVVNIQYF.

The genes are TRBV6-1 and TRBJ1-5; D unresolved. Deletions cut 7 bases from V and 4 bases from J, with 11 bases between. Germline values: CDR1 MNHNS, CDR2 SASEGT. The CDR3 covers 13 residues. The CDR3 is CASNPTVNQPQHF. As DNA, the CDR3 is TGTGCCAGCAATCCGACGGTAAATCAGCCCCAGCATTTT.

This chain joins TRBV6-6 and TRBJ2-1; 7 bases agree with TRBD2. The CDR3 is 15 residues long. Losses at the gene ends were 5 bases for V and 2 bases for J; bases not matched to a gene: 6. CDR1 is MNHNY and CDR2 is SVGAGI in the germline V gene (reference sequence). DNA for the CDR3: TGTGCCAGCAGTCGCGGGAGAAGCACCTACAATGAGCAGTTCTTC. It codes for CASSRGRSTYNEQFF.

The V gene is TRBV14, the J gene TRBJ2-2; unclear D gene. V dropped 1 base and J dropped 3 bases, with 3 bases sitting between them. Germline-derived CDR1 and CDR2 are SGHDN and FVKESK. The CDR3 has 13 amino acids. The CDR3 DNA reads TGTGCCAGCAGCCAAGCACACACCGGGGAGCTGTTTTTT. It specifies CASSQAHTGELFF.

This chain joins TRBV11-2 and TRBJ2-7; 16 nucleotides line up with TRBD2. CDR1 SGHAT and CDR2 FQNNGV come from the germline V gene. This CDR3 region has 16 residues. V was pared by 5 bases and J by 1 base, with 2 bases of the junction left unmatched. CDR3 nucleotide sequence: TGTGCCAGCAGCCCGGGACTAGCGGGAGGGTCCTACGAGCAGTACTTC. Translation gives CASSPGLAGGSYEQYF. The full variable domain, with the rest looked up from reference TRBV11-2 and TRBJ2-7, is EAGVAQSPRYKIIEKRQSVAFWCNPISGHATLYWYQQILGQGPKLLIQFQNNGVVDDSQLPKDRFSAERLKGVDSTLKIQPAKLEDSAVYLCASSPGLAGGSYEQYFGPGTRLTVT.

The chain carries TRBV7-9 and TRBJ2-7, with TRBD2 identical over 7 bases. The CDR3 spans 13 residues. Trimming at V came to 1 base and at J to 5 bases, leaving 2 bases not matched to a gene. Germline CDR1 SEHNR, CDR2 FQNEAQ (reference sequence). As DNA, the CDR3 is TGTGCCAGCAGCTTAGGAGCGGGAAACGAGCAGTACTTC. It translates to CASSLGAGNEQYF.

The chain carries TRBV28 and TRBJ1-5; a weak D match, TRBD1 (6 bases). The germline V gene encodes CDR1 MDHEN and CDR2 SYDVKM. The CDR3 runs to 17 residues. The germline V and J ends were trimmed by 2 bases and 0 bases, with 14 bases remaining between them. The CDR3 DNA is TGTGCCAGCAGTTTAGACAGGTGGGGTTATAGCAATCAGCCCCAGCATTTT. Protein product: CASSLDRWGYSNQPQHF.

The chain couples TRBV5-1 to TRBJ2-1; D is uncertain. Germline loops: CDR1 SGHRS, CDR2 YFSETQ. V lost 4 bases and J 5 bases, leaving 10 bases between the germline ends. CDR3 length: 13 amino acids. The CDR3 reads CASSKDGDNEQFF. CDR3 DNA sequence: TGCGCCAGCAGCAAGGACGGAGACAATGAGCAGTTCTTC.

The gene calls are TRBV7-9 and TRBJ2-1; perhaps TRBD2 as D (6 bases). Germline loops: CDR1 SEHNR, CDR2 FQNEAQ (reference sequence). The CDR3 runs 13 residues. V shed 5 bases and J shed 6 bases, with 11 bases lying between them. The CDR3 region has the DNA TGTGCCAGCAGCCGGGGGTCTTTCAATGAGCAGTTCTTC. Residues: CASSRGSFNEQFF. The whole variable domain, remainder taken from reference TRBV7-9 and TRBJ2-1, is DTGVSQNPRHKITKRGQNVTFRCDPISEHNRLYWYRQTLGQGPEFLTYFQNEAQLEKSRLLSDRFSAERPKGSFSTLEIQRTEQGDSAMYLCASSRGSFNEQFFGPGTRLTVL.